This passage covers 26 T cell receptor beta chains from one sample sequenced in a study of CD8 T cells in Susac syndrome (dated by TCRdb to the late 2010s). Libraries came from the immunoSEQ multiplex PCR assay. RNA was extracted using the RNeasy kit, and roughly 0.5 to 1 microgram was reverse transcribed with random hexamers. Using fastp at Q25 and MiXCR, TCRdb reprocessed the public reads and kept productive beta chains. Entries are consolidated by CDR3 protein sequence, retaining the most common genes and DNA. In this sample the table shows approximately 140,000 distinct CDR3 sequences, approximately 95% of which occur a single time. Of the sample, approximately 0.12% falls within the top ten clones. The source material was CD4+ T cells from PBMCs. All receptors derive from a human donor with multiple sclerosis.

This sequence joins TRBV28 and TRBJ2-7; 8 positions agree with TRBD1. This CDR3 is 14 amino acids long. Germline values: CDR1 MDHEN, CDR2 SYDVKM. J was trimmed by 6 bases and V by 3 bases; bases with no gene match: 7. The CDR3 loop is CASSLDRVRIEQYF. In DNA, the CDR3 is TGTGCCAGCAGTTTGGACAGGGTGAGGATCGAGCAGTACTTC.

The chain links TRBV4-3 to TRBJ1-2, with D uncertain. Germline lookup yields CDR1 LGHNA and CDR2 YSLEER. Trimming pared 0 bases from V and 7 bases from J, leaving 9 bases between. The CDR3 totals 13 residues. The CDR3 nucleotides read TGCGCCAGCAGCCAAGATCTGGGGTCTGGCTACACCTTC. Translation: CASSQDLGSGYTF.

This clonotype was detected only once. The rearrangement uses TRBV4-1 and TRBJ2-2; 10 bases match TRBD1. The germline V gene has CDR1 MGHRA and CDR2 YSYEKL. The CDR3 runs 17 residues. V was clipped by 3 bases and J by 6 bases; unmatched bases: 10. The CDR3 bases are TGCGCCAGCAGCCACGGGACAGGGGTTGTTAGGGCCGGGGAGCTGTTTTTT. This encodes CASSHGTGVVRAGELFF.

This chain connects TRBV6-2 or TRBV6-3 to TRBJ2-3, with a weak D call TRBD1 (6 bases). The CDR3 length is 15 residues. V was trimmed by 5 bases and J by 3 bases, leaving 15 bases between them. The V gene's germline CDR1 is MNHEY and CDR2 SVGEGT. The CDR3 DNA sequence: TGTGCCAGCAGTCCGCGACAGGTTGGAACAGATACGCAGTATTTT. Its translation is CASSPRQVGTDTQYF.

J is TRBJ2-1 and V is TRBV6-2 or TRBV6-3; D gene uncertain. CDR3 length: 13 residues. The germline gives CDR1 MNHEY, CDR2 SVGEGT. V lost 4 bases, J lost 7 bases, and 11 bases lay in between. In DNA, the CDR3 is TGTGCCAGCAGTTCCCTCAGGTTGAATGAGCAGTTCTTC. Its translation: CASSSLRLNEQFF.

This clonotype was observed a few times. The chain couples TRBV29-1 to TRBJ1-1, with D unresolved. Trimming took off 4 bases at V and 5 bases at J, with 14 bases between the two ends. CDR1 is SQVTM and CDR2 is ANQGSEA in the germline V gene. The CDR3 has 13 residues. The CDR3 loop is CSVGRGGNTEAFF. The CDR3 DNA sequence: TGCAGCGTTGGCCGGGGAGGGAATACTGAAGCTTTCTTT.

This chain joins TRBV7-9 and TRBJ1-2; the match to TRBD1 covers 8 bases. The CDR3 has 13 residues. V was pared by 5 bases and J by 8 bases, with 7 bases of the junction left unmatched. CDR1 is SEHNR, CDR2 FQNEAQ, per germline (reference sequence). The CDR3 DNA follows: TGTGCCAGCAGCGCGGACAGGGTTGGAGGCTACACCTTC. Amino acid sequence: CASSADRVGGYTF.

This clonotype showed up just once. V gene TRBV6-5 combines with J gene TRBJ1-2; no clear D gene. The germline V gene has CDR1 MNHEY and CDR2 SVGAGI. V was trimmed by 6 bases and J by 3 bases, leaving 8 bases between them. The CDR3 is 12 amino acids. CDR3 protein: CASSTHDYGYTF. In nucleotides, the CDR3 is TGTGCCAGCAGCACCCACGACTATGGCTACACCTTC.

V gene TRBV12-3 or TRBV12-4 combines with J gene TRBJ2-3; 11 bases map to TRBD2. V lost 3 bases, J lost 2 bases, and 10 bases stayed unmatched. The CDR3 is 18 residues long. The CDR3 region has the DNA TGTGCCAGCAGTTTGTTGCTAGCGGGGGGTCCCGTCACAGATACGCAGTATTTT. Translation: CASSLLLAGGPVTDTQYF.

The V and J genes are TRBV19 and TRBJ2-1, with 10 positions matching TRBD1. The CDR3 loop spans 14 amino acids. The germline gives CDR1 LNHDA, CDR2 SQIVND (reference sequence). V trimming: 5 bases; J trimming: 7 bases; junction bases outside the gene matches: 5. The CDR3 DNA reads TGTGCCAGTAGTCTTGGGGACAGGGGAAATGAGCAGTTCTTC. Its protein is CASSLGDRGNEQFF.

This clonotype was seen only once. The chain combines TRBV5-6 with TRBJ2-7; D unresolved. Germline V gene data show CDR1 as SGHDT and CDR2 as YYEEEE. The CDR3 spans 14 residues. V gave up 0 bases and J gave up 6 bases, with 13 bases separating them. This chain's CDR3 is CASSLGRSSGEQYF. The CDR3 DNA reads as TGTGCCAGCAGCTTGGGCCGATCATCTGGCGAGCAGTACTTC.

The chain uses TRBV5-1 and TRBJ1-1, with unresolved D. The V gene lost 2 bases and the J gene lost 7 bases, with 9 bases spanning the gap. The CDR3 spans 12 residues. Germline V lookup: CDR1 SGHRS, CDR2 YFSETQ. CDR3 nucleotide sequence: TGCGCCAGCAGCTTAGGGCGATATGAAGCTTTCTTT. Its translation is CASSLGRYEAFF.

The V gene is TRBV7-2, the J gene TRBJ1-2; perhaps TRBD1 as D (6 bases). Trimming took off 1 base at V and 2 bases at J, with 11 bases between the two ends. The CDR3 has 15 residues. Germline V gives CDR1 SGHTA, CDR2 FQGNSA. The DNA of the CDR3 is TGTGCCAGCAGCTTAGGATGGCAGGGGAACTATGGCTACACCTTC. Its protein is CASSLGWQGNYGYTF.

A note on this clonotype: Mismatch with germline at one junction end may stem from a read error. The chain carries TRBV30 and TRBJ2-1; TRBD1 might be the D (6 bases). The germline gives CDR1 GTSNPN, CDR2 SVGIG (reference sequence). There are 13 residues in the CDR3. The CDR3 here is CAWSATRPGQVSF. DNA of the CDR3: TGTGCCTGGAGTGCTACCCGACCGGGACAAGTCTCCTTC. Combining the CDR3 with reference TRBV30 and TRBJ2-1 gives the whole variable domain SQTIHQWPATLVQPVGSPLSLECTVEGTSNPNLYWYRQAAGRGLQLLFYSVGIGQISSEVPQNLSASRPQDRQFILSSKKLLLSDSGFYLCAWSATRPGQVSFGPGTRLTVL.

V and J are TRBV6-5 and TRBJ1-1; 10 nucleotides line up with TRBD1. CDR1 is MNHEY and CDR2 is SVGAGI in the germline V gene. V lost 7 bases and J lost 5; bases outside the gene matches: 7. This CDR3 spans 14 amino acids. CDR3 region: CASTLGQGKTEAFF. In nucleotides, the CDR3 is TGTGCCAGCACCCTGGGACAGGGGAAGACTGAAGCTTTCTTT.

CDR3 in amino acids: CASSDSPGTGYGYTF. Written as DNA, the CDR3 is TGTGCCAGCAGCGACTCCCCCGGGACAGGCTATGGCTACACCTTC. The chain combines TRBV5-4 with TRBJ1-2, with 8 bases fitting TRBD1. Germline CDR1 reads SGHNT; CDR2 reads YYREEE (reference sequence). The V gene end was trimmed by 4 bases and the J gene end by 4 bases; junction bases not matched to a gene: 9. The CDR3 contains 15 residues.

The chain links TRBV12-3 or TRBV12-4 to TRBJ2-2, with 10 bases fitting TRBD1. V shed 6 bases and J 6 bases; nucleotides not matched to a gene: 4. The CDR3 runs 14 residues. The CDR3 DNA is TGTGCCAGCAGACGGGACAGGGGACCCGGGGAGCTGTTTTTT. Its translation: CASRRDRGPGELFF.

The rearrangement links TRBV29-1 to TRBJ2-7; 7 bases fit TRBD1. Germline CDR1 and CDR2: SQVTM and ANQGSEA. Trimming cost V 0 bases and J 5 bases; bases outside gene matches: 7. The CDR3 length is 14 residues. CDR3: CSVEDIGGRDEQYF. The CDR3 DNA is TGCAGCGTTGAAGATATAGGGGGCAGAGACGAGCAGTACTTC.

The V call is TRBV3-1, the J call TRBJ2-5; possible D gene TRBD2, 5 bases. V dropped 5 bases and J dropped 4 bases, with 14 bases sitting between them. Germline V gives CDR1 LGHDT, CDR2 YNNKEL (reference sequence). This CDR3 contains 14 residues. CDR3 region: CASSTRRDLETQYF. DNA for the CDR3: TGTGCCAGCAGCACCCGCCGGGATTTAGAGACCCAGTACTTC.

This rearrangement joins TRBV7-9 to TRBJ2-5; 7 bases are a match to TRBD2. Germline V gene sequence: CDR1 SEHNR, CDR2 FQNEAQ (reference sequence). After removal of 10 bases from V and 6 bases from J, the junction contained 17 bases not matched to a gene. CDR3 size: 15 residues. The CDR3 protein is CATQASSGPRKTQYF. The CDR3 bases are TGTGCCACCCAGGCATCTAGCGGCCCCCGCAAGACCCAGTACTTC. Looking up the rest from reference TRBV7-9 and TRBJ2-5 gives the full variable domain: DTGVSQNPRHKITKRGQNVTFRCDPISEHNRLYWYRQTLGQGPEFLTYFQNEAQLEKSRLLSDRFSAERPKGSFSTLEIQRTEQGDSAMYLCATQASSGPRKTQYFGPGTRLLVL.

The chain uses TRBV9 and TRBJ2-7, with TRBD1 as a possible D gene (6 bases). Between the trimmed V and J ends, which lost 3 bases and 1 base, there was a span of 11 bases. The CDR3 is 14 residues long. Germline V gene lookup returns CDR1 SGDLS and CDR2 YYNGEE. CDR3 sequence: CASSAEQGSYEQYF. The CDR3 bases are TGTGCCAGCAGCGCCGAACAGGGATCCTACGAGCAGTACTTC.

This sequence joins TRBV15 and TRBJ1-2; D gene uncertain. The CDR3 has 14 residues. V was shortened by 1 base and J by 4 bases, with 10 bases between the two germline ends. In germline, CDR1 is LNHNV, CDR2 YYDKDF (reference sequence). The DNA of the CDR3 is TGTGCCACCAGCAGAGGACAACTCTCCTATGGCTACACCTTC. Its translation is CATSRGQLSYGYTF.

V and J are TRBV30 and TRBJ2-1; TRBD1 matches at 8 bases. Germline CDR1 reads GTSNPN; CDR2 reads SVGIG (reference sequence). The junction had 3 bases not matched to a gene; V was cut back by 2 bases and J by 3 bases. The length of the CDR3 is 14 residues. CDR3 DNA: TGTGCCTGGAGTAGGGGACAGGTCTACAATGAGCAGTTCTTC. It specifies CAWSRGQVYNEQFF. Filled out from reference TRBV30 and TRBJ2-1, the complete variable domain reads SQTIHQWPATLVQPVGSPLSLECTVEGTSNPNLYWYRQAAGRGLQLLFYSVGIGQISSEVPQNLSASRPQDRQFILSSKKLLLSDSGFYLCAWSRGQVYNEQFFGPGTRLTVL.

This chain joins TRBV20-1 and TRBJ2-7; TRBD1 aligns across 7 bases. The CDR3 is made up of 14 amino acids. With V trimmed by 5 bases and J by 0 bases, 7 bases remained unmatched. CDR1 and CDR2 from the germline V gene are DFQATT and SNEGSKA (reference sequence). The CDR3 region is CSAGPTGISYEQYF. The CDR3, as DNA: TGCAGTGCTGGACCGACAGGGATCTCCTACGAGCAGTACTTC.

The J gene is TRBJ1-2, the V gene TRBV20-1; possible D gene TRBD1, 6 bases. CDR1 and CDR2 (germline): DFQATT, SNEGSKA (reference sequence). V was cut by 0 bases and J by 5 bases, with 13 bases left in between. The CDR3 runs to 14 residues. The CDR3 sequence: CSARDLTGIYGYTF. Here the CDR3 DNA reads TGCAGTGCTAGAGATCTTACAGGGATTTATGGCTACACCTTC.

The rearrangement joins TRBV20-1 to TRBJ2-3; D tentatively reads TRBD1 or TRBD2 (6 bases each). V lost 5 bases to trimming and J lost 6 bases, with 12 bases between them. Germline V gene sequence: CDR1 DFQATT, CDR2 SNEGSKA (reference sequence). This CDR3 is built from 12 residues. The CDR3 DNA reads as TGCAGTGCTGGGGGGCGGGTTGATACGCAGTATTTT. It encodes CSAGGRVDTQYF.